This is a list of T cell receptor beta chains from one sample in a study of cytomegalovirus exposure and HLA in healthy donors. TCRdb's table, derived via immunoSEQ multiplex PCR, lists solely in-frame clones and lacks some. The sample includes roughly 54,000 clones, 82% of them seen just once. Sequences were obtained from PBMCs. These receptors came from a man in his fifties or sixties in good health and CMV-seronegative. CDR3s include the opening cysteine and the closing phenylalanine or tryptophan. The D gene is left open where the match is weak. A row's size may be missing; if present it is once, few, many or a size class.

D	length	V	size	J	CDR3	DNA
TRBD1	15	TRBV7-9	.	TRBJ2-1	CASSPRTGTYNEQFF	TGTGCCAGCAGCCCTCGGACAGGGACATACAATGAGCAGTTCTTC
TRBD1	13	TRBV25-1	few	TRBJ1-1	CASSEIGDSEAFF	TGTGCCAGCAGTGAAATTGGGGACAGTGAAGCTTTCTTT
.	15	TRBV5-6	.	TRBJ2-3	CASSKRITSTDTQYF	TGTGCCAGCAGCAAAAGAATAACTAGCACAGATACGCAGTATTTT
.	14	TRBV6-5	.	TRBJ1-3	CASRPRSSGNTIYF	TGTGCCAGCAGACCCCGGAGCTCTGGAAACACCATATATTTT
TRBD1	14	TRBV6-6	.	TRBJ2-3	CASSWGQLTDTQYF	TGTGCCAGCAGTTGGGGACAGCTCACAGATACGCAGTATTTT
TRBD1	14	TRBV7-9	.	TRBJ1-6	CASSLEGAESPLHF	TGTGCCAGCAGCTTAGAGGGGGCCGAATCACCCCTCCACTTT
.	16	TRBV12-2	.	TRBJ2-1	CASRLTRRTGLNEQFF	TGTGCAAGTCGCTTAACCCGGAGGACAGGGTTAAATGAGCAGTTCTTC
TRBD1	15	TRBV15	.	TRBJ1-2	CATSFGQAQTYGYTF	TGTGCCACCAGCTTCGGACAGGCGCAGACCTATGGCTACACCTTC
TRBD1	15	TRBV7-9	.	TRBJ2-2	CASSLGQGDAGELFF	TGTGCCAGCAGCCTGGGACAGGGGGACGCCGGGGAGCTGTTTTTT
TRBD1	15	TRBV7-2	.	TRBJ1-4	CASSLDRGRNEKLFF	TGTGCCAGCAGCTTAGACAGGGGGAGGAATGAAAAACTGTTTTTT
.	14	TRBV5-1	.	TRBJ2-7	CASSSGPGQNEQYF	TGCGCCAGCAGCTCGGGGCCGGGACAAAACGAGCAGTACTTC
TRBD1	13	TRBV6-4	.	TRBJ1-2	CASSPTGGGGYTF	TGTGCCAGCAGTCCTACAGGGGGCGGTGGCTACACCTTC
TRBD1	17	TRBV5-5	.	TRBJ2-5	CASSLGEGQGKQETQYF	TGTGCCAGCAGCTTGGGGGAGGGACAGGGGAAACAAGAGACCCAGTACTTC
.	15	TRBV5-6	few	TRBJ1-1	CASSLAGSRVTEAFF	TGTGCCAGCAGCTTGGCGGGGTCTAGAGTCACTGAAGCTTTCTTT
.	12	TRBV6-5	.	TRBJ1-2	CASRESSYGYTF	TGTGCCAGCAGGGAGTCGAGCTATGGCTACACCTTC
TRBD1	15	TRBV6-1	.	TRBJ2-2	CASRQGPSNTGELFF	TGTGCCAGCAGACAGGGGCCTTCGAACACCGGGGAGCTGTTTTTT
.	16	TRBV5-1	.	TRBJ1-4	CASSFYPGTGNEKLFF	TGCGCCAGCAGCTTTTACCCGGGTACGGGGAATGAAAAACTGTTTTTT
.	15	TRBV7-6	.	TRBJ2-7	CASSLTPQRGYEQYF	TGTGCCAGCAGCTTAACACCACAACGCGGCTACGAGCAGTACTTC
TRBD1	14	TRBV7-6	.	TRBJ1-6	CASRSQGKSSPLHF	TGTGCCAGCAGATCACAGGGGAAGAGTTCACCCCTCCACTTT
TRBD1	15	TRBV19	.	TRBJ1-5	CASSISARGRQPQHF	TGTGCCAGTAGTATAAGTGCTAGGGGGCGGCAGCCCCAGCATTTT
.	14	TRBV5-1	.	TRBJ1-2	CASSLEGTQYGYTF	TGCGCCAGCAGCTTGGAGGGGACACAATATGGCTACACCTTC
.	15	TRBV5-4	.	TRBJ1-6	CASSLDGGTVSPLHF	TGTGCCAGCAGCTTGGACGGGGGGACGGTCTCACCCCTCCACTTT
TRBD1	15	TRBV14	.	TRBJ2-3	CASSQKQGTPDTQYF	TGTGCCAGCAGCCAAAAACAGGGGACCCCAGATACGCAGTATTTT
TRBD2	15	TRBV14	.	TRBJ2-3	CASSKRGFSTDTQYF	TGTGCCAGCAGCAAGCGGGGGTTTAGCACAGATACGCAGTATTTT
TRBD2	15	TRBV29-1	.	TRBJ2-1	CSVVRLAGGDNEQFF	TGCAGCGTTGTCCGCCTAGCGGGGGGGGACAATGAGCAGTTCTTC
TRBD1	15	TRBV28	.	TRBJ2-2	CASSLGQVNTGELFF	TGTGCCAGCAGTTTGGGACAGGTCAACACCGGGGAGCTGTTTTTT
.	15	TRBV7-9	once	TRBJ2-3	CASSFLPGGSDTQYF	TGTGCCAGCAGCTTTCTGCCCGGGGGTTCCGATACGCAGTATTTT
TRBD1	15	TRBV4-3	.	TRBJ2-3	CASSQGQANTDTQYF	TGCGCCAGCAGCCAGGGACAGGCAAACACAGATACGCAGTATTTT
.	14	TRBV6-1	.	TRBJ1-1	CASRPQSANTEAFF	TGTGCCAGCAGACCACAGAGTGCGAACACTGAAGCTTTCTTT
TRBD1	15	TRBV18	.	TRBJ2-7	CASSPPTGGAYEQYF	TGTGCCAGCTCACCACCGACAGGGGGCGCCTACGAGCAGTACTTC
TRBD1	17	TRBV10-3	.	TRBJ2-1	CAISEVPMTGGSDEQFF	TGTGCCATCAGCGAGGTGCCGATGACAGGGGGCAGCGATGAGCAGTTCTTC
TRBD1	17	TRBV4-1	.	TRBJ1-4	CASSPSDRGRTNEKLFF	TGCGCCAGCAGCCCTTCTGACAGGGGGCGGACTAATGAAAAACTGTTTTTT
.	13	TRBV7-2	.	TRBJ2-3	CASRRTSTDTQYF	TGTGCCAGCAGACGCACTAGCACAGATACGCAGTATTTT
TRBD1	15	TRBV7-9	.	TRBJ2-7	CASSLQRTGTYEQYF	TGTGCCAGCAGCTTACAAAGGACAGGGACCTACGAGCAGTACTTC
.	15	TRBV5-1	.	TRBJ1-2	CASSLAVNYGYGYTF	TGCGCCAGCAGCTTGGCCGTAAATTACGGTTATGGCTACACCTTC
TRBD1	19	TRBV29-1	once	TRBJ2-6	CSVRGGPGQVLSGANVLTF	TGCAGCGTTCGAGGTGGGCCCGGACAGGTCCTCTCTGGGGCCAACGTCCTGACTTTC
TRBD2	19	TRBV5-5	.	TRBJ2-3	CASSQRGLAGEPSTDTQYF	TGTGCCAGCAGCCAACGAGGACTAGCGGGGGAACCTAGCACAGATACGCAGTATTTT
TRBD1	15	TRBV27	.	TRBJ1-1	CASSLTGTGVSEAFF	TGTGCCAGCAGTCTGACCGGGACAGGGGTCTCGGAAGCTTTCTTT
.	14	TRBV18	.	TRBJ1-1	CASSRERGNTEAFF	TGTGCCAGCTCCCGGGAGAGGGGGAACACTGAAGCTTTCTTT
.	13	TRBV7-9	.	TRBJ1-1	CASSLTENTEAFF	TGTGCCAGCAGCCTGACAGAGAACACTGAAGCTTTCTTT
.	14	TRBV9	.	TRBJ2-7	CASSVVGSSYEQYF	TGTGCCAGCAGCGTAGTTGGCAGCTCCTACGAGCAGTACTTC
TRBD2	16	TRBV7-2	.	TRBJ2-7	CASSGGGAPSRGEQYF	TGTGCCAGCAGCGGCGGGGGGGCTCCTTCAAGGGGCGAGCAGTACTTC
TRBD2	17	TRBV7-3	.	TRBJ2-3	CASSLTRASGIVDTQYF	TGTGCCAGCAGCTTAACGAGGGCTAGCGGGATAGTTGATACGCAGTATTTT
.	18	TRBV13	.	TRBJ2-3	CASRRRGVRRGDTDTQYF	TGTGCCAGCAGACGCAGGGGGGTTCGGCGGGGGGACACAGATACGCAGTATTTT
TRBD2	14	TRBV2	.	TRBJ2-3	CASSGLASTDTQYF	TGTGCCAGCAGTGGACTAGCAAGCACAGATACGCAGTATTTT